This T cell receptor beta chain came from a study of blood T cell repertoires in COVID-19. Study-level background: Both acute and convalescent COVID-19 samples were obtained from the United States, Italy and Spain.

The CDR3 runs 15 residues. Germline V gives CDR1 SGHVS, CDR2 FQNEAQ. Deletions cut 4 bases from V and 2 bases from J, with 12 bases between. Original methodology: Using reference gene primer amplification, nucleated cell counts were estimated. Only in-frame clones appear in the TCRdb table, and some are missing; sequencing was by immunoSEQ multiplex PCR. That table is the source of V, J and clone size, and D and trimming were worked out from the DNA. The data hold just over 95,000 clones, with roughly 87% observed a single time. This TCR was sampled from a man of 80 years or more with acute or convalescent COVID-19. The specimen was peripheral blood. The chain joins TRBV7-8 to TRBJ1-5; D is ambiguous. CDR3 coding DNA: TGTGCCAGCAGCTCAGACTATGGGGGCAATCAGCCCCAGCATTTT. It is translated as CASSSDYGGNQPQHF.